This section outlines one TCR beta chain sequence together with its context. Samples came from patients with localized non-small cell lung adenocarcinoma. This specimen comes from a study of CD4 and CD8 cells across lung adenocarcinoma regions. This CDR3 spans 13 amino acids. Germline V lookup: CDR1 MNHEY, CDR2 SVGAGI. TCRdb itself ran the PCR reads through MiXCR, one entry per CDR3 protein. Here the sample spans several thousand distinct CDR3 sequences, roughly 52% being singletons. The sequencing input was CD8+ T cells from the center of a lung tumor. The TCR was taken from a female donor with lung adenocarcinoma. The CD4 and CD8 labels of this study may be unreliable. The rearrangement joins TRBV6-5 to TRBJ2-1; 9 nucleotides match TRBD1. The J call may be faulty, since TRBJ2-7 better matches the DNA end. The CDR3 region has the DNA TGTGCCAGCAGTTGGGACAGGGCCTACGAGCAGTACTTC. Translated, it gives CASSWDRAYEQYF.